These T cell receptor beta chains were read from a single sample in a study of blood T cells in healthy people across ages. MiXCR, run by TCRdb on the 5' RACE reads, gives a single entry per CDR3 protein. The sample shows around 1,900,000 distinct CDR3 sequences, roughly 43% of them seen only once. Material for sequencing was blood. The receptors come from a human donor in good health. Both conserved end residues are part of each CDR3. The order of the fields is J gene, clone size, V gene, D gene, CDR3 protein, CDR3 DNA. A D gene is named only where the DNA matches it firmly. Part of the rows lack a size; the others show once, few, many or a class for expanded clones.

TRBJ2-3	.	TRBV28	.	CASSRFGLQRGREDTSRGTDTQYF	TGTGCCAGCAGCCGCTTCGGGCTCCAACGGGGCAGGGAAGACACAAGTAGGGGCACAGATACGCAGTATTTT
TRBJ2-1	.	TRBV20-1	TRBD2	CSTWTSSYNEQFF	TGCAGCACGTGGACTAGCTCCTACAATGAGCAGTTCTTC
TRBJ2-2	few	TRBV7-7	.	CASSRIPTGTTGELFF	TGTGCCAGCAGCCGAATTCCGACAGGCACTACCGGGGAGCTGTTTTTT
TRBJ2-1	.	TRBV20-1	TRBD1	CSAQTPQGALGNEQFF	TGCAGTGCCCAGACCCCACAGGGGGCTCTAGGCAATGAGCAGTTCTTC
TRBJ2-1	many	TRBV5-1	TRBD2	CASSLGSSGDYNEQFF	TGCGCCAGCAGCTTGGGGTCTAGCGGGGACTACAATGAGCAGTTCTTC
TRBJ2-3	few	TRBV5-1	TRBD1	CASSPRTGEEDTQYF	TGCGCCAGCAGTCCTAGGACAGGGGAGGAAGATACGCAGTATTTT
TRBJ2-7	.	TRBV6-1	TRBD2	CASSDPGLAGKYEQYF	TGTGCCAGCAGTGACCCGGGACTAGCGGGGAAATACGAGCAGTACTTC
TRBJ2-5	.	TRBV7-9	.	CASSFSTPEETQYF	TGTGCCAGCAGCTTCAGTACACCGGAAGAGACCCAGTACTTC
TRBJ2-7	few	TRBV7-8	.	CASSFRGTGSLYEQYF	TGTGCCAGCAGCTTTAGAGGTACAGGGTCCCTCTACGAGCAGTACTTC
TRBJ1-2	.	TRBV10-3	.	CAISAGDATGYTF	TGTGCCATCAGTGCAGGGGATGCGACAGGCTACACCTTC
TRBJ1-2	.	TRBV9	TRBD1	CASSARQGTDYGYTF	TGTGCCAGCAGCGCCCGACAGGGGACGGACTATGGCTACACCTTC
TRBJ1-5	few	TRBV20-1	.	CSAQGPLYSNQPQHF	TGCAGTGCTCAAGGTCCCTTGTATAGCAATCAGCCCCAGCATTTT
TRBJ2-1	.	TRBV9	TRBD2	CASSVGGGVAYNEQFF	TGTGCCAGCAGCGTAGGCGGGGGGGTCGCATACAATGAGCAGTTCTTC
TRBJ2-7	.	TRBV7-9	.	CASSSPNLRTLSYEQYF	TGTGCCAGCAGCTCCCCAAACCTTCGGACACTTTCCTACGAGCAGTACTTC
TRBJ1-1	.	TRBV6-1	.	CASSDRGRNTEAFF	TGTGCCAGCAGTGACCGGGGGCGGAACACTGAAGCTTTCTTT
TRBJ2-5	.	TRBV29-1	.	CSVEGRGVGTQYF	TGCAGCGTTGAGGGACGGGGAGTGGGGACCCAGTACTTC
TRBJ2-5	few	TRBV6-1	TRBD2	CASSPFALAGGLGAAQYF	TGTGCCAGCAGCCCCTTCGCCCTAGCGGGGGGCCTGGGTGCGGCCCAGTACTTC
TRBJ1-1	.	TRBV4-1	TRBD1	CASTARGIAGGSEAFF	TGCGCCAGCACCGCAAGGGGTATAGCAGGGGGCTCTGAAGCTTTCTTT
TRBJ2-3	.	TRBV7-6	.	CASSLNRQNTDTQYF	TGTGCCAGCAGCTTAAATCGGCAGAACACAGATACGCAGTATTTT
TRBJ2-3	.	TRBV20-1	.	CSARDRLDTRYF	TGCAGTGCTAGAGATCGACTCGATACGCGGTATTTT
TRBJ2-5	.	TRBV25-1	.	CASSEYADETQYF	TGTGCCAGCAGTGAATATGCTGATGAGACCCAGTACTTC
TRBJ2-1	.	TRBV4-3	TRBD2	CASSQEVPTSGGYNEQFF	TGCGCCAGCAGCCAAGAAGTCCCGACTAGCGGGGGTTACAATGAGCAGTTCTTC
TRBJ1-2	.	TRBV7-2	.	CAGSLGGRGLSGYTF	TGTGCCGGCAGCTTAGGGGGGCGGGGGTTGAGTGGCTACACCTTC
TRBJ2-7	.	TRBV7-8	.	CASSLDTGSDFSYEQYF	TGTGCCAGCAGCTTAGATACCGGGTCCGACTTCTCCTACGAGCAGTACTTC